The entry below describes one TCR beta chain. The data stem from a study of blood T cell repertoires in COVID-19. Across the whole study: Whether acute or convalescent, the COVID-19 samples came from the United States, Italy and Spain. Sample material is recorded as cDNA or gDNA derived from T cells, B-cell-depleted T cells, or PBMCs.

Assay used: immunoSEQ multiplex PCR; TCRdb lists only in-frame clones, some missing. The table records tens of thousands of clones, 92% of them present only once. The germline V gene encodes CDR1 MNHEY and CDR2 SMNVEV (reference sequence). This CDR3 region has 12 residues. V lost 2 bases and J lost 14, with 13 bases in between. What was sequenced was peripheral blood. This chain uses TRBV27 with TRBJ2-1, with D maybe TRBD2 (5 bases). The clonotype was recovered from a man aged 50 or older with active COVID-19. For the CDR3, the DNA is TGTGCCAGCAGTTTACTTTCCGGGGTGGAGTTCTTC. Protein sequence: CASSLLSGVEFF.